The 23 T cell receptor beta chains below were found in one sample sequenced in a study of radiotherapy plus CTLA-4 blockade in lung cancer. Only in-frame clones appear in the TCRdb table, and some are missing; sequencing was by immunoSEQ multiplex PCR. Among roughly 75,000 clones listed, under 80% were seen once. Sequences were derived from peripheral blood, sampled from a patient treated with radiotherapy plus ipilimumab. Receptor source: a human donor with non-small cell lung cancer whose response to radiotherapy plus ipilimumab could not be evaluated. Some clones in this sample may be carry-over from other donors' samples.

With respect to this clone: The sample holds other DNA sequences that translate to the same CDR3. The V gene is TRBV19, the J gene TRBJ2-3; no clear D gene. Germline CDR1 LNHDA, CDR2 SQIVND (reference sequence). The CDR3 extends over 15 amino acids. V gave up 9 bases and J gave up 0 bases, with 16 bases separating them. CDR3 coding DNA: TGTGCCAGCCAGTTAACAACCAAGAGCACAGATACGCAGTATTTT. This sequence encodes CASQLTTKSTDTQYF.

With regard to this clone: Different DNA sequences within this sample yield the same CDR3. The chain uses TRBV9 and TRBJ1-1; 8 bases are shared with TRBD1. CDR1 and CDR2 (germline): SGDLS, YYNGEE. With V trimmed by 3 bases and J by 4 bases, 2 bases remained unmatched. The CDR3 consists of 13 residues. CDR3 sequence: CASSAGGRTEAFF. CDR3 bases: TGTGCCAGCAGCGCAGGGGGCCGCACTGAAGCTTTCTTT.

The rearrangement uses TRBV5-1 and TRBJ2-1, with a tentative D call TRBD1 (5 bases). This CDR3 has 14 amino acids. Trimming stripped 4 bases from V and 6 bases from J, with 14 bases between. Germline assignment: CDR1 SGHRS and CDR2 YFSETQ. The CDR3 sequence: CASSQGSTINEQFF. CDR3 DNA sequence: TGCGCCAGCAGCCAGGGCAGCACCATCAATGAGCAGTTCTTC.

The J gene is TRBJ2-3, the V gene TRBV5-1, with D perhaps matching TRBD1 (6 bases). CDR3 size: 15 residues. Germline V gene sequence: CDR1 SGHRS, CDR2 YFSETQ. Trimming took 1 base from V and 0 from J, leaving 9 bases between them. Written as DNA, the CDR3 is TGCGCCAGCAGCTTGTACCAGGGGAGCACAGATACGCAGTATTTT. Translated: CASSLYQGSTDTQYF.

J is TRBJ1-5 and V is TRBV28, with TRBD1 matching 8 bases. V trimming: 4 bases; J trimming: 4 bases; junction bases outside the gene matches: 3. Germline CDR1 is MDHEN and CDR2 is SYDVKM. This CDR3 contains 14 residues. The CDR3 is CASSSGTGNQPQHF. CDR3 coding DNA: TGTGCCAGCAGTTCCGGGACAGGTAATCAGCCCCAGCATTTT.

The chain combines TRBV2 with TRBJ2-3, with D maybe TRBD2 (5 bases). This CDR3 spans 14 amino acids. V was pared by 5 bases and J by 1 base, with 10 bases between. Germline-derived CDR1 and CDR2 are SNHLY and FYNNEI. The CDR3 loop is CASSSSYGTDTQYF. Here the CDR3 DNA reads TGTGCCAGCAGTTCTAGCTACGGCACAGATACGCAGTATTTT.

The chain recombines TRBV7-9 with TRBJ2-3; 8 bases fit TRBD2. This CDR3 has 15 residues. Germline values: CDR1 SEHNR, CDR2 FQNEAQ (reference sequence). The V and J ends lost 2 bases and 4 bases, in that order; junction bases with no gene match: 5. CDR3: CASSLPGTRADTQYF. DNA for the CDR3: TGTGCCAGCAGCTTACCCGGGACTAGGGCAGATACGCAGTATTTT. The variable domain in full, with the rest retrieved from reference TRBV7-9 and TRBJ2-3, is DTGVSQNPRHKITKRGQNVTFRCDPISEHNRLYWYRQTLGQGPEFLTYFQNEAQLEKSRLLSDRFSAERPKGSFSTLEIQRTEQGDSAMYLCASSLPGTRADTQYFGPGTRLTVL.

The gene calls are TRBV7-6 and TRBJ1-4, with D hard to call. Per the germline V gene, CDR1 is SGHVS and CDR2 is FNYEAQ. The CDR3 consists of 16 residues. The V and J ends lost 5 bases and 3 bases respectively, with 16 bases between them. The CDR3 loop reads CASSPIRRESNEKLFF. CDR3 in DNA: TGTGCCAGCAGCCCCATTAGGAGGGAATCTAATGAAAAACTGTTTTTT.

The gene calls are TRBV27 and TRBJ2-7, with D possibly TRBD2 on 6 matching bases. The CDR3 runs to 15 residues. The germline gives CDR1 MNHEY, CDR2 SMNVEV (reference sequence). V was trimmed by 3 bases and J by 0 bases, leaving 12 bases between them. The CDR3 nucleotides read TGTGCCAGCAGTTTGACGGAGGGTAGCTCCTACGAGCAGTACTTC. It translates to CASSLTEGSSYEQYF.

DNA of the CDR3: TGTGCCAGCAGCACCCTAGCTCAAGAGACCCAGTACTTC. Its translation: CASSTLAQETQYF. The chain couples TRBV7-6 to TRBJ2-5; D is possibly TRBD2 (5 bases). V was pared by 5 bases and J by 2 bases, with 9 bases between. This CDR3 has 13 amino acids. CDR1 is SGHVS and CDR2 is FNYEAQ in the germline V gene.

V gene TRBV28 combines with J gene TRBJ2-2, with a weak D call TRBD1 (5 bases). The CDR3 consists of 12 residues. The germline CDR1 and CDR2 sequences are MDHEN and SYDVKM. Trimming removed 8 bases from V and 7 bases from J, with 11 bases in between. CDR3 DNA: TGTGCCAGCGGGGTAGGGGTCGGGGAGCTGTTTTTT. The encoded protein is CASGVGVGELFF.

CDR3 region: CASSDPLEVDRGMNTEAFF. In DNA form, the CDR3 reads TGTGCCAGCAGCGACCCCCTAGAGGTGGACAGGGGGATGAACACTGAAGCTTTCTTT. The chain combines TRBV9 with TRBJ1-1; 10 bases fit TRBD1. Germline assignment: CDR1 SGDLS and CDR2 YYNGEE. The CDR3 is made up of 19 amino acids. The junction had 14 bases not matched to a gene; V was cut back by 3 bases and J by 0 bases.

This chain links TRBV5-6 with TRBJ1-2; D is ambiguous. Deletions cut 4 bases from V and 0 bases from J, with 13 bases between. Germline values: CDR1 SGHDT, CDR2 YYEEEE. CDR3 size: 15 residues. CDR3 sequence: CASSPPPGANYGYTF. DNA for the CDR3: TGTGCCAGCAGCCCTCCGCCCGGGGCTAACTATGGCTACACCTTC.

This clone was seen more than once but under ten times. The CDR3 nucleotides are TGCAGCGTCCGACTTGATTCGGCGGGTGGCTACACCTTC. Its translation: CSVRLDSAGGYTF. V and J are TRBV29-1 and TRBJ1-2; unclear D gene. V lost 6 bases, J lost 7 bases, and 18 bases lay in between. The germline V gene has CDR1 SQVTM and CDR2 ANQGSEA. The CDR3 runs 13 residues. Looking up the rest from reference TRBV29-1 and TRBJ1-2 gives the full variable domain: SAVISQKPSRDICQRGTSLTIQCQVDSQVTMMFWYRQQPGQSLTLIATANQGSEATYESGFVIDKFPISRPNLTFSTLTVSNMSPEDSSIYLCSVRLDSAGGYTFGSGTRLTVV.

The chain is built from TRBV5-1 and TRBJ2-1; TRBD2 might be the D (5 bases). Germline V CDR1 and CDR2: SGHRS, YFSETQ. V was trimmed by 4 bases and J by 3 bases, leaving 11 bases between them. The CDR3 totals 14 residues. CDR3 nucleotide sequence: TGCGCCAGCAGCCAAGTCCGGGGCTACAATGAGCAGTTCTTC. This encodes CASSQVRGYNEQFF.

This rearrangement joins TRBV4-1 to TRBJ1-4; TRBD1 is a possible D gene (5 bases). The CDR3 covers 14 residues. Deletions cut 1 base from V and 14 bases from J, with 17 bases between. Germline CDR1 MGHRA, CDR2 YSYEKL. CDR3 sequence (DNA): TGCGCCAGCAGCCAAGGGTGGCGACAGCTTCGGCTGTTTTTT. Encoded protein: CASSQGWRQLRLFF.

The chain recombines TRBV6-5 with TRBJ1-2; 9 nucleotides align to TRBD1. V dropped 8 bases and J dropped 6; count of bases not matched to a gene: 7. Germline V gene sequence: CDR1 MNHEY, CDR2 SVGAGI. There are 13 residues in the CDR3. CDR3 in amino acids: CASLHGDRDGYTF. CDR3 nucleotides: TGTGCCAGCCTTCATGGGGACAGGGATGGCTACACCTTC.

This chain connects TRBV18 to TRBJ2-2; perhaps TRBD1 as D (6 bases). CDR3 size: 16 residues. Trimming cost V 6 bases and J 1 base, with 15 bases left between them. Germline V gene lookup returns CDR1 KGHSH and CDR2 LQKENI. CDR3 DNA sequence: TGTGCCAGCTCGCTAGAGCAGGGGAGGAACACCGGGGAGCTGTTTTTT. Its translation: CASSLEQGRNTGELFF.

This clone was recorded a few times. The J gene is TRBJ1-5, the V gene TRBV28; TRBD1 matches at 7 bases. With 7 bases clipped from V and 4 bases from J, the junction kept 4 bases outside the gene matches. CDR3 size: 13 residues. Per the germline V gene, CDR1 is MDHEN and CDR2 is SYDVKM. The CDR3 here is CASTTGANQPQHF. CDR3 nucleotide sequence: TGTGCCAGCACTACAGGGGCTAATCAGCCCCAGCATTTT. The full variable domain, with the rest looked up from reference TRBV28 and TRBJ1-5, is DVKVTQSSRYLVKRTGEKVFLECVQDMDHENMFWYRQDPGLGLRLIYFSYDVKMKEKGDIPEGYSVSREKKERFSLILESASTNQTSMYLCASTTGANQPQHFGDGTRLSIL.

This clone has only a few counts. V is TRBV5-8 and J is TRBJ1-1; D is ambiguous. Germline V gene lookup returns CDR1 SGHTS and CDR2 YDEGEE. This CDR3 has 11 residues. V was pared by 0 bases and J by 11 bases, with 8 bases between. CDR3 sequence (DNA): TGTGCCAGCAGCTTGGTTAGTACGGCTTTCTTT. It translates to CASSLVSTAFF.

The chain couples TRBV5-1 to TRBJ2-7; D is uncertain. Germline V gene lookup returns CDR1 SGHRS and CDR2 YFSETQ. The V gene lost 1 base and the J gene lost 3 bases, with 11 bases spanning the gap. The CDR3 has 14 residues. CDR3 nucleotide sequence: TGCGCCAGCAGCTTGCTCACAGAAGACTACGAGCAGTACTTC. This codes for CASSLLTEDYEQYF.

The rearrangement joins TRBV5-1 to TRBJ2-5; 9 nucleotides match TRBD1. The ends lost 3 bases at V and 3 bases at J; junction bases unmatched: 3. The germline gives CDR1 SGHRS, CDR2 YFSETQ. The CDR3 consists of 14 residues. The CDR3 nucleotides are TGCGCCAGCAGCTCAGGGACAGGGAAAGAGACCCAGTACTTC. Translated: CASSSGTGKETQYF.

This chain links TRBV5-6 with TRBJ1-6, with D possibly being TRBD1 (5 bases). The CDR3 has 14 amino acids. The germline CDR1 and CDR2 sequences are SGHDT and YYEEEE. Trimming stripped 0 bases from V and 6 bases from J, with 7 bases between. The CDR3 is CASSLGQTNSPLHF. DNA for the CDR3: TGTGCCAGCAGCTTGGGACAGACTAATTCACCCCTCCACTTT. The full variable domain, rest sourced from reference TRBV5-6 and TRBJ1-6, is DAGVTQSPTHLIKTRGQQVTLRCSPKSGHDTVSWYQQALGQGPQFIFQYYEEEERQRGNFPDRFSGHQFPNYSSELNVNALLLGDSALYLCASSLGQTNSPLHFGNGTRLTVT.